Below are 4 T cell receptor beta chains sequenced from a single sample in a study of blood T cell repertoires in COVID-19. Clones were sequenced by immunoSEQ multiplex PCR, and TCRdb holds only the in-frame ones, with some missing. This table holds some 330,000 clones, more than 75% found once. Input material: PBMCs or T cells enriched from blood (not recorded which). Receptors originate from a man between 40 and 49 years old in a cohort exposed to, infected with or recovered from COVID-19 (not recorded which).

This clone is a singleton in its sample. The genes are TRBV6-1 and TRBJ1-5; D call uncertain. The CDR3 runs to 16 residues. Germline V gene lookup returns CDR1 MNHNS and CDR2 SASEGT. V lost 0 bases, J lost 2 bases, and 11 bases lay in between. The CDR3 reads CASSEAGGLGNQPQHF. The CDR3 DNA reads as TGTGCCAGCAGTGAAGCGGGTGGTCTAGGCAATCAGCCCCAGCATTTT.

The V gene is TRBV24-1, the J gene TRBJ2-7, with D possibly being TRBD1 (6 bases). The germline V and J ends were trimmed by 6 bases and 2 bases, with 16 bases remaining between them. Germline assignment: CDR1 KGHDR and CDR2 SFDVKD. This CDR3 comprises 15 residues. The CDR3 region has the DNA TGTGCCACCAGTCCTACCGGGACACTAACCTACGAGCAGTACTTC. Protein: CATSPTGTLTYEQYF.

The rearrangement links TRBV2 to TRBJ1-2, with TRBD1 as a possible D gene (5 bases). V shed 6 bases and J shed 4 bases, with 9 bases lying between them. CDR1 is SNHLY and CDR2 is FYNNEI in the germline V gene. CDR3 size: 12 residues. The CDR3 loop reads CASRPDSYGYTF. CDR3 DNA sequence: TGTGCCAGCAGACCAGACAGCTATGGCTACACCTTC.

This clone has more than one count but fewer than ten. The chain is built from TRBV25-1 and TRBJ2-2, with 9 bases identical to TRBD2. Germline CDR1 reads MGHDK; CDR2 reads SYGVNS. V shed 4 bases and J 3 bases; nucleotides not matched to a gene: 0. The CDR3 has 14 amino acids. The CDR3 DNA is TGTGCCAGCAGTGGGACTAGCGACACCGGGGAGCTGTTTTTT. Translation gives CASSGTSDTGELFF.